Here is one TCR beta chain with its context. Sequencing was performed with immunoSEQ multiplex PCR; in TCRdb, only in-frame clones are kept and a portion is missing. This table has 80,000 to 95,000 clones, about 86% appearing once. This entry comes from a study of OX40 agonist ivuxolimab in advanced cancers. At the level of the study: Ivuxolimab, which is an agonistic anti-OX40 (CD134) antibody, was administered to the patients. The dose-escalation cohort had hepatocellular carcinoma, melanoma, renal cell or head and neck cancer. Aged about 20 to 80 with a mean of roughly 63 years, they were 82.7% male.

The starting material was CD4+ or CD8+ T cells sorted from blood, obtained in a trial of the OX40 agonist ivuxolimab. This sequence was found in an adult with an advanced solid tumor such as melanoma, head and neck, liver or kidney cancer.

CDR3 sequence (DNA): TGTGCCAGCAGCTTATTGGGATTACATGGCTACACCTTC. Translated: CASSLLGLHGYTF. V and J are TRBV7-9 and TRBJ1-2; D ambiguous. This CDR3 is built from 13 residues. Per the germline V gene, CDR1 is SEHNR and CDR2 is FQNEAQ (reference sequence). Trimming took 2 bases from V and 6 from J, leaving 10 bases between them.